The clone carrying this T cell receptor beta chain was detected ten times or more. This entry is derived from a study of T cells in Graves' hyperthyroidism and ophthalmopathy. Amplification yielded TCR beta CDR3 regions, with RNA transcripts as the source. HTBI primers drove first-round RT-PCR of the TCR CDR3. MiXCR was run by TCRdb on the multiplex PCR reads, yielding one entry per CDR3 protein. The sample lists almost 350,000 distinct CDR3 sequences; 15% to 20% were seen once. The CDR3 sequence is 16 residues long. Germline CDR1 and CDR2: MNHNS and SASEGT. V shed 0 bases and J shed 4 bases, with 15 bases lying between them.

The TCR was taken from a woman between 40 and 50 years old with Graves' ophthalmopathy. J is TRBJ1-2 and V is TRBV6-1; no reliable D call. Sequenced input: blood. In DNA, the CDR3 is TGTGCCAGCAGTGAAGCGCTGCAGGCGTGGACCTATGGCTACACCTTC. Translated, it gives CASSEALQAWTYGYTF.